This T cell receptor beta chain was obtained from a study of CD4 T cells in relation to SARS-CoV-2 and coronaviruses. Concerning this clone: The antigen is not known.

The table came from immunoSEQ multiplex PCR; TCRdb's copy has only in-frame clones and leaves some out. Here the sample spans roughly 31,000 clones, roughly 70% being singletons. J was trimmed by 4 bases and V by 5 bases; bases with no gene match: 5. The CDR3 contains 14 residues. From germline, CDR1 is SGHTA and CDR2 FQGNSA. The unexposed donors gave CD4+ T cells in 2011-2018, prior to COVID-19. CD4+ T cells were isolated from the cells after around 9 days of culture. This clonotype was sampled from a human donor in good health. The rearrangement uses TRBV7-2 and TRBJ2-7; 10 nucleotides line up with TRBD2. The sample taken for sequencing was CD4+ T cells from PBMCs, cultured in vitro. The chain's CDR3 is CASSETSGNYEQYF. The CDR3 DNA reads TGTGCCAGCAGCGAAACTAGCGGGAATTACGAGCAGTACTTC. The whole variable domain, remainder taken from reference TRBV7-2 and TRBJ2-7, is GAGVSQSPSNKVTEKGKDVELRCDPISGHTALYWYRQSLGQGLEFLIYFQGNSAPDKSGLPSDRFSAERTGGSVSTLTIQRTQQEDSAVYLCASSETSGNYEQYFGPGTRLTVT.